The 12 T cell receptor beta chains listed next were all sequenced from one sample in a study of cytomegalovirus exposure and HLA in healthy donors. 60 Vbeta and 13 Jbeta primers were used in PCR. This table comes from immunoSEQ multiplex PCR, and its TCRdb copy is limited to in-frame clones, with some not included. The sample consists of around 110,000 clones, around 69% of them appearing once. The sequencing sample was made of PBMCs. These receptors all stem from a middle-aged woman in good health and CMV-seropositive.

CDR3 amino acids: CASSTQGSSYGYTF. The CDR3 coding sequence is TGTGCCAGCAGTACTCAGGGATCTAGCTATGGCTACACCTTC. The rearrangement links TRBV2 to TRBJ1-2; maybe TRBD1 (5 bases). The germline V and J ends were trimmed by 5 bases and 4 bases, with 14 bases remaining between them. Germline lookup yields CDR1 SNHLY and CDR2 FYNNEI. CDR3 length: 14 amino acids.

This chain connects TRBV7-8 to TRBJ2-3; 8 positions match TRBD2. This CDR3 is built from 17 residues. From germline, CDR1 is SGHVS and CDR2 FQNEAQ. The V gene end was trimmed by 3 bases and the J gene end by 5 bases; junction bases not matched to a gene: 13. CDR3 protein: CASSFGRGVGGRDTQYF. In DNA form, the CDR3 reads TGTGCCAGCAGCTTCGGGCGGGGGGTCGGGGGCAGAGATACGCAGTATTTT.

This rearrangement joins TRBV18 to TRBJ1-5; TRBD1 matches at 8 bases. CDR1 and CDR2 (germline): KGHSH, LQKENI. This CDR3 is 13 amino acids long. V lost 6 bases and J lost 8; bases outside the gene matches: 6. CDR3: CASSTDREEPQHF. The CDR3 nucleotides are TGTGCCAGCTCCACGGACAGGGAAGAGCCCCAGCATTTT.

The chain links TRBV5-1 to TRBJ2-7; 15 bases fit TRBD2. The trim removed 4 bases at V and 3 bases at J, leaving 2 bases unmatched. Germline V gene data show CDR1 as SGHRS and CDR2 as YFSETQ. This CDR3 has 15 amino acids. The CDR3 sequence is CASSRTSGGDYEQYF. The DNA of the CDR3 is TGCGCCAGCAGCAGGACTAGCGGGGGGGACTACGAGCAGTACTTC.

J is TRBJ2-5 and V is TRBV5-1; D gene unclear. This CDR3 is built from 13 residues. Germline CDR1 and CDR2: SGHRS and YFSETQ. With 3 bases removed from V and 2 bases from J, the gap between germline ends came to 8 bases. In DNA form, the CDR3 reads TGCGCCAGCAGCTCCGGGTCGCAAGAGACCCAGTACTTC. Protein sequence: CASSSGSQETQYF.

This clone was recorded once. The rearrangement links TRBV15 to TRBJ2-5; 8 bases agree with TRBD1. The J segment lost 1 base and the V segment lost 3 bases, leaving 4 bases of the junction unmatched. The CDR3 runs 15 residues. Germline V gene sequence: CDR1 LNHNV, CDR2 YYDKDF (reference sequence). The CDR3 is CATSRITGGQETQYF. The CDR3 nucleotides read TGTGCCACCAGCAGGATCACAGGGGGCCAAGAGACCCAGTACTTC. Variable domain in full (rest from reference TRBV15 and TRBJ2-5): DAMVIQNPRYQVTQFGKPVTLSCSQTLNHNVMYWYQQKSSQAPKLLFHYYDKDFNNEADTPDNFQSRRPNTSFCFLDIRSPGLGDTAMYLCATSRITGGQETQYFGPGTRLLVL.

The chain links TRBV2 to TRBJ1-6; TRBD1 might be the D (5 bases). CDR3 length: 16 amino acids. Germline V gene sequence: CDR1 SNHLY, CDR2 FYNNEI. The ends were cut back, 3 bases at V and 9 bases at J, with 18 bases in the middle. The CDR3 protein is CASSDRVRSGGSPLHF. The CDR3, as DNA: TGTGCCAGCAGTGACAGGGTACGGTCCGGGGGTTCACCCCTCCACTTT.

The chain joins TRBV29-1 to TRBJ1-1, with a tentative D call TRBD1 (5 bases). Germline V lookup: CDR1 SQVTM, CDR2 ANQGSEA. V lost 2 bases and J lost 6, with 10 bases in between. The CDR3 is 12 amino acids. The CDR3 spells CSVETQGSEAFF. In DNA, the CDR3 is TGCAGCGTTGAAACCCAGGGCTCTGAAGCTTTCTTT.

The chain links TRBV20-1 to TRBJ1-5, with 8 bases that match TRBD1. V was clipped by 6 bases and J by 11 bases; unmatched bases: 6. The CDR3 length is 11 residues. CDR1 is DFQATT and CDR2 is SNEGSKA in the germline V gene (reference sequence). CDR3: CSAPTGVAQHF. CDR3 coding DNA: TGCAGTGCCCCGACAGGGGTGGCCCAGCATTTT.

On this clone: Because it lacks the conserved phenylalanine or tryptophan at the end, this CDR3 is likely a read error. The limits of the CDR3 on the DNA are not certain, so only TCRdb's listed CDR3 is given. The V and J genes are TRBV2 and TRBJ2-7; TRBD1, as called in the table, went unchecked against the DNA. The CDR3 sequence runs 11 residues, both termini included. CDR1 and CDR2 from the germline V gene are SNHLY and FYNNEI. This CDR3 is CASSEAGQPPI.

This chain connects TRBV29-1 to TRBJ2-1; TRBD2 matches at 7 bases. CDR1 is SQVTM, CDR2 ANQGSEA, per germline. CDR3 length: 15 amino acids. J gave up 8 bases and V 3 bases, and 13 bases lay outside the gene matches. As DNA, the CDR3 is TGCAGCGTTGATCGGGGAGGGCGTGGGGGAGATGAGCAGTTCTTC. Protein sequence: CSVDRGGRGGDEQFF.

The chain employs TRBV21-1 and TRBJ2-7; the table's D gene call, TRBD2, was not cross checked with the DNA. TRBV21-1 is marked as a pseudogene. The CDR3 is made up of 15 amino acids. For the CDR3, the DNA is TGTGCCAGCAGCAAAACCCAGCGGATGCCCTACGAGCAGTACTTC. As protein: CASSKTQRMPYEQYF.